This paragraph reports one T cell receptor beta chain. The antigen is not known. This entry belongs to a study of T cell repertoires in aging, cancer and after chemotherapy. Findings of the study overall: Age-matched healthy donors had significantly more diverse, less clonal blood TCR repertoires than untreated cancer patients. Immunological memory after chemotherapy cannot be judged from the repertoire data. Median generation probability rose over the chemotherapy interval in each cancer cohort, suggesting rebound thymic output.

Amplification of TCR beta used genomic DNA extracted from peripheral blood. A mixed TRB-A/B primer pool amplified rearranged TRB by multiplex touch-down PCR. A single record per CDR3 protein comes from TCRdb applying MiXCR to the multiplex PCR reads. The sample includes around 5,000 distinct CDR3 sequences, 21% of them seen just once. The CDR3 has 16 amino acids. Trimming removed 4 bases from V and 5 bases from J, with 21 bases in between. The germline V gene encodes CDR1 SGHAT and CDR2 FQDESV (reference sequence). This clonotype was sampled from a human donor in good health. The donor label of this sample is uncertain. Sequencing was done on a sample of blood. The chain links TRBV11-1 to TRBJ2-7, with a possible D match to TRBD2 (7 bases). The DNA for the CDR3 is TGTGCCAGCAGCTCAGGTTTGGGGGGGGGGGCCCACGAGCAGTACTTC. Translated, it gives CASSSGLGGGAHEQYF.